These T cell receptor beta chains were read from a single sample in a study of blood T cell repertoires in COVID-19. Only in-frame clones appear in the TCRdb table, and some are missing; sequencing was by immunoSEQ multiplex PCR. The data show around 180,000 clones, more than 75% seen once. The sequenced sample consisted of peripheral blood. The source of these receptors is a man aged 35-49 years with active or convalescent COVID-19. CDR3s include the opening cysteine and the closing phenylalanine or tryptophan. The D gene is left open where the match is weak. Size tells how often a clone was seen (once, few, many) or the class of an expanded clone, and some rows leave it out.

cdr3_aa | cdr3_nt | d_call | v_call | clone_size | j_call
CASSYSKQDTEAFF | TGCGCCAGCAGCTATTCAAAGCAGGACACTGAAGCTTTCTTT | . | TRBV5-1 | . | TRBJ1-1
CASSAEANEKLFF | TGTGCCAGCAGCGCTGAGGCTAATGAAAAACTGTTTTTT | . | TRBV7-2 | . | TRBJ1-4
CASIPGLTGELFF | TGTGCCAGCATCCCAGGCTTAACCGGGGAGCTGTTTTTT | . | TRBV7-9 | . | TRBJ2-2
CASSEKGEVDRPQHF | TGTGCCAGCAGTGAAAAAGGGGAAGTCGATCGGCCCCAGCATTTT | . | TRBV6-1 | . | TRBJ1-5
CASSLLTNTYEQYF | TGTGCCAGCAGTTTGCTGACAAACACCTACGAGCAGTACTTC | . | TRBV28 | . | TRBJ2-7
CAPYYRHGVNSPLHF | TGTGCCCCCTATTATCGACACGGGGTCAATTCACCCCTCCACTTT | . | TRBV24-1 | . | TRBJ1-6
CASSPEGLAASYEQYF | TGTGCCAGCTCACCAGAGGGGCTAGCGGCCTCCTACGAGCAGTACTTC | TRBD2 | TRBV18 | . | TRBJ2-7
CASSLDRVSYEQYF | TGTGCCAGCAGCTTAGACAGGGTCTCCTACGAGCAGTACTTC | . | TRBV7-9 | . | TRBJ2-7
CASSLVGQGVSGANVLTF | TGCGCCAGCAGCTTGGTAGGACAGGGGGTCTCTGGGGCCAACGTCCTGACTTTC | TRBD1 | TRBV5-1 | . | TRBJ2-6
CASSVPRGGAPGELFF | TGTGCCAGCAGCGTCCCCCGGGGGGGGGCCCCCGGGGAGCTGTTTTTT | TRBD2 | TRBV9 | . | TRBJ2-2
CASSLNRDYGYTF | TGTGCCAGCAGCTTAAACAGGGACTATGGCTACACCTTC | . | TRBV7-3 | once | TRBJ1-2
CASSPPAGQGAYNEQFF | TGTGCCAGCAGCCCCCCGGCGGGGCAGGGGGCTTACAATGAGCAGTTCTTC | TRBD1 | TRBV7-2 | . | TRBJ2-1
CASSERGGGSGNQPQHF | TGTGCCAGTAGTGAGAGGGGAGGGGGGTCTGGCAATCAGCCCCAGCATTTT | . | TRBV19 | . | TRBJ1-5
CASSTMGGRADTQYF | TGTGCCAGTAGTACCATGGGGGGGAGGGCAGATACGCAGTATTTT | TRBD2 | TRBV19 | . | TRBJ2-3
CATSTRGGNNSPLHF | TGTGCCACCAGCACCCGGGGAGGGAATAATTCACCCCTCCACTTT | . | TRBV15 | . | TRBJ1-6
CASGGQGNSPLHF | TGTGCCAGCGGCGGACAGGGTAATTCACCCCTCCACTTT | TRBD1 | TRBV7-9 | . | TRBJ1-6
CAISESGVISYNEQFF | TGTGCCATCAGTGAGTCAGGAGTAATCTCCTACAATGAGCAGTTCTTC | . | TRBV10-3 | . | TRBJ2-1
CASGLQTSYNEQFF | TGTGCTAGTGGTCTCCAAACTAGCTACAATGAGCAGTTCTTC | . | TRBV12-5 | . | TRBJ2-1
CASKEPGTSHYGYTF | TGTGCCAGCAAAGAGCCGGGAACTTCGCACTATGGCTACACCTTC | . | TRBV19 | . | TRBJ1-2
CASSLRQKNNSPLHF | TGCGCCAGCAGTCTCAGGCAGAAAAATAATTCACCCCTCCACTTT | . | TRBV23-1 | few | TRBJ1-6
CASSRGGVYEQYF | TGTGCCAGCAGCCGGGGGGGGGTCTACGAGCAGTACTTC | TRBD2 | TRBV6-5 | . | TRBJ2-7
CASSNWGDSYTDTQYF | TGTGCCAGCAGCAACTGGGGGGACAGCTACACAGATACGCAGTATTTT | . | TRBV5-8 | . | TRBJ2-3